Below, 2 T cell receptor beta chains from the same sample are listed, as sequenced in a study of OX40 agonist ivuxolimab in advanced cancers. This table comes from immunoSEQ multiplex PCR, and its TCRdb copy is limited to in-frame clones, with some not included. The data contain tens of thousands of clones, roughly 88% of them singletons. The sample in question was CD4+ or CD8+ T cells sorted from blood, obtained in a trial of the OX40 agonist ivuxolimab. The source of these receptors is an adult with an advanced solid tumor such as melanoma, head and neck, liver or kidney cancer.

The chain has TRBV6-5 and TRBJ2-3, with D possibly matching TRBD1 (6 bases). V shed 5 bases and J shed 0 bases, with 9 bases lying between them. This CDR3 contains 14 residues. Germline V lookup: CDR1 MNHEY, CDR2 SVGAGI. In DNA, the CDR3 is TGTGCCAGCAGTAGGACAGATAGCACAGATACGCAGTATTTT. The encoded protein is CASSRTDSTDTQYF.

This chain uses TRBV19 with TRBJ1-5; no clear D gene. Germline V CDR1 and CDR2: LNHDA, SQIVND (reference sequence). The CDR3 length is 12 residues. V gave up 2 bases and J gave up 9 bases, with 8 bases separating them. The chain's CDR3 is CASSISGRPQHF. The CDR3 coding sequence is TGTGCCAGTAGTATAAGCGGACGGCCCCAGCATTTT.